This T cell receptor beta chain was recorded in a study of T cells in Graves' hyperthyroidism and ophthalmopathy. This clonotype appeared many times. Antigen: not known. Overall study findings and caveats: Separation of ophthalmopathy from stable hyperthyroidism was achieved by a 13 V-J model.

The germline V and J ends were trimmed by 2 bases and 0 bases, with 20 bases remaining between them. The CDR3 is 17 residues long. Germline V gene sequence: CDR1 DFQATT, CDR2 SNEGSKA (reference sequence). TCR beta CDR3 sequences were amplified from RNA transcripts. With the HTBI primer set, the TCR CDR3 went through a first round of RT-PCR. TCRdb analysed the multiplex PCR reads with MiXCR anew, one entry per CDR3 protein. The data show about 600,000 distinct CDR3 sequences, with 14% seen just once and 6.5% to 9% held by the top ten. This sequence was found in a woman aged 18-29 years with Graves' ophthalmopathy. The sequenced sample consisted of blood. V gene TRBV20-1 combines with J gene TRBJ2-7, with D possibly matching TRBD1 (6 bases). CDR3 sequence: CSARIITRQVASYEQYF. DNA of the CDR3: TGCAGTGCTAGAATCATCACGAGACAGGTGGCCTCCTACGAGCAGTACTTC.